The 3 T cell receptor beta chains given below trace back to one sample, sequenced in a study of blood T cell repertoires in COVID-19. Some clones are missing from TCRdb's copy, which holds only in-frame ones; the method was immunoSEQ multiplex PCR. The table shows roughly 150,000 clones, with approximately 87% occurring only once. Sequencing used peripheral blood. Receptors originate from a woman aged 70-85 years with COVID-19, enrolled during active disease.

The J gene is TRBJ2-5, the V gene TRBV29-1, with 8 bases lining up with TRBD1. The trim removed 0 bases at V and 4 bases at J, leaving 13 bases unmatched. The CDR3 spans 17 residues. The germline gives CDR1 SQVTM, CDR2 ANQGSEA. The CDR3 bases are TGCAGCGTTGAAGATCGAGGCGGACAGGGAGGCCGAGAGACCCAGTACTTC. It encodes CSVEDRGGQGGRETQYF.

V gene TRBV4-1 combines with J gene TRBJ2-4, with 7 bases fitting TRBD1. The germline V gene encodes CDR1 MGHRA and CDR2 YSYEKL. This CDR3 contains 16 residues. The J segment lost 0 bases and the V segment lost 2 bases, leaving 4 bases of the junction unmatched. CDR3 loop: CASSQPGQAAKNIQYF. CDR3 nucleotide sequence: TGCGCCAGCAGCCAACCCGGACAGGCAGCCAAAAACATTCAGTACTTC.

The chain recombines TRBV7-8 with TRBJ1-6; D not certain. Germline-derived CDR1 and CDR2 are SGHVS and FQNEAQ. Trimming shortened V by 5 bases and J by 7 bases, and 12 bases separated the two germline ends. This CDR3 is built from 14 residues. CDR3: CASSQEGGNSPLHF. The CDR3 DNA sequence: TGTGCCAGCAGCCAGGAGGGTGGAAATTCACCCCTCCACTTT.